Shown below are 24 T cell receptor beta chains from a single sample sequenced in a study of response to subunit inactivated influenza vaccine. TCRdb analysed the RT-PCR reads with MiXCR anew, one entry per CDR3 protein. The table shows approximately 700,000 distinct CDR3 sequences, with 11% to 15% occurring only once. Material: PBMCs from blood, obtained roughly 15 days before vaccination. These TCRs come from a man aged 45 to 65 who received an inactivated influenza vaccine.

This clonotype has a handful of counts. This chain connects TRBV5-1 to TRBJ2-5; possible D gene TRBD2, 5 bases. CDR3 size: 14 residues. Germline V gives CDR1 SGHRS, CDR2 YFSETQ. Trimming stripped 0 bases from V and 4 bases from J, with 10 bases between. The CDR3 here is CASSLADEGETQYF. The CDR3 DNA follows: TGCGCCAGCAGCTTGGCCGACGAGGGAGAGACCCAGTACTTC.

The chain joins TRBV24-1 to TRBJ2-2; D may be TRBD1 (5 bases). The CDR3 covers 14 residues. Trimming removed 7 bases from V and 4 bases from J, with 12 bases in between. In germline, CDR1 is KGHDR, CDR2 SFDVKD. As DNA, the CDR3 is TGTGCCACCAGGGGGAAGGGGTCCACCGGGGAGCTGTTTTTT. Translating gives CATRGKGSTGELFF.

This clonotype occurred many times. CDR3 bases: TGTGCCAGCAAGGGGGTGGGACTAGCTTCCTACAATGAGCAGTTCTTC. Protein sequence: CASKGVGLASYNEQFF. The V and J genes are TRBV2 and TRBJ2-1; 9 bases are shared with TRBD2. Per germline, CDR1 SNHLY and CDR2 FYNNEI. J was trimmed by 1 base and V by 7 bases; bases with no gene match: 8. The CDR3 extends over 16 amino acids.

The chain joins TRBV3-1 to TRBJ2-1; D remains ambiguous. Germline V gene lookup returns CDR1 LGHDT and CDR2 YNNKEL (reference sequence). The CDR3 is made up of 13 amino acids. V lost 2 bases and J lost 7, with 9 bases in between. CDR3 in amino acids: CASSQYPGNEQFF. The CDR3 DNA follows: TGTGCCAGCAGCCAATATCCCGGAAATGAGCAGTTCTTC.

This clonotype was seen more than once but under ten times. The chain couples TRBV10-3 to TRBJ2-2, with 9 bases lining up with TRBD1. Trimming took 4 bases from V and 0 from J; bases not matched to a gene: 3. The germline gives CDR1 ENHRY, CDR2 SYGVKD. This CDR3 has 16 residues. Written as DNA, the CDR3 is TGTGCCATCAGTGGTAGACAGGGGGCGAACACCGGGGAGCTGTTTTTT. It encodes CAISGRQGANTGELFF.

In this sample, this clonotype turned up a few times. One junction end does not reproduce the germline sequence, and a read error may be involved. The rearrangement uses TRBV6-4 and TRBJ2-1; D is perhaps TRBD1 or TRBD2 (5 bases each). The length of the CDR3 is 13 residues. The germline V gene encodes CDR1 MRHNA and CDR2 SNTAGT. CDR3 amino acids: CATSSGPYNEQFF. DNA for the CDR3: TGTGCCACCAGTTCGGGGCCCTACAATGAGCAGTTCTTC.

The chain has TRBV3-1 and TRBJ2-7; D perhaps matches TRBD1 (5 bases). The V gene's germline CDR1 is LGHDT and CDR2 YNNKEL (reference sequence). V was pared by 3 bases and J by 7 bases, with 7 bases between. CDR3 length: 11 amino acids. This CDR3 is CASSHAGEQYF. Here the CDR3 DNA reads TGTGCCAGCAGCCATGCAGGGGAGCAGTACTTC.

This chain connects TRBV7-2 to TRBJ2-3; 9 bases agree with TRBD2. Losses at the gene ends were 5 bases for V and 2 bases for J; bases not matched to a gene: 11. CDR1 is SGHTA, CDR2 FQGNSA, per germline. The CDR3 has 17 residues. Here the CDR3 DNA reads TGTGCCAGCAGCCCCAGGGGCGGGGGGGCAAACACAGATACGCAGTATTTT. It yields the protein CASSPRGGGANTDTQYF.

This clonotype was detected only a few times. V and J are TRBV4-1 and TRBJ2-7, with 8 bases fitting TRBD1. The J segment lost 4 bases and the V segment lost 0 bases, leaving 8 bases of the junction unmatched. The CDR3 has 16 amino acids. Germline V gene sequence: CDR1 MGHRA, CDR2 YSYEKL. CDR3 bases: TGCGCCAGCAGCCAAGATCAGGGCAGGGGGCGGTACGAGCAGTACTTC. Its protein is CASSQDQGRGRYEQYF.

The rearrangement links TRBV10-3 to TRBJ2-5, with 9 bases matching TRBD1. The CDR3 sequence is 17 residues long. The germline V gene encodes CDR1 ENHRY and CDR2 SYGVKD. Losses at the gene ends were 10 bases for V and 2 bases for J; bases not matched to a gene: 17. The CDR3 reads CATKSPGTGNGQETQYF. The CDR3 bases are TGTGCCACAAAGAGTCCCGGGACAGGGAATGGTCAAGAGACCCAGTACTTC.

This clonotype was counted at least ten times. This chain links TRBV28 with TRBJ1-4, with 8 bases aligning to TRBD1. J was trimmed by 7 bases and V by 5 bases; bases with no gene match: 9. Germline CDR1 MDHEN, CDR2 SYDVKM. The CDR3 is 15 amino acids. The CDR3 nucleotides read TGTGCCAGCAGTGTAGACAGGGGTCGAACTGAAAAACTGTTTTTT. It is translated as CASSVDRGRTEKLFF.

V usage is TRBV9 and J usage is TRBJ2-5; D might be TRBD1 (6 bases). V lost 1 base and J lost 2, with 12 bases in between. CDR1 SGDLS and CDR2 YYNGEE come from the germline V gene. This CDR3 is 15 amino acids long. The CDR3 region is CASSVLGGWQETQYF. CDR3 coding DNA: TGTGCCAGCAGCGTACTAGGGGGATGGCAAGAGACCCAGTACTTC.

There are a few counts of this clonotype. V is TRBV5-1 and J is TRBJ2-3; TRBD1 matches at 8 bases. Germline V lookup: CDR1 SGHRS, CDR2 YFSETQ. The CDR3 extends over 16 amino acids. The junction had 11 bases not matched to a gene; V was cut back by 3 bases and J by 5 bases. CDR3 sequence: CASSSPYQGAEDTQYF. CDR3 in DNA: TGCGCCAGCAGCTCACCTTATCAGGGGGCGGAAGATACGCAGTATTTT.

This clonotype has more than one count but fewer than ten. The chain couples TRBV3-1 to TRBJ2-3; D not resolved. CDR3 length equals 14 residues. V was trimmed by 4 bases and J by 4 bases, leaving 12 bases between them. Germline V gene lookup returns CDR1 LGHDT and CDR2 YNNKEL (reference sequence). The CDR3 is CASSRGVASDTQYF. DNA for the CDR3: TGTGCCAGCAGCCGTGGAGTTGCTTCAGATACGCAGTATTTT.

With regard to this clonotype: One end of the junction fails to match germline, which may point to a read error. The rearrangement links TRBV7-9 to TRBJ2-5, with TRBD2 matching over 10 bases. CDR1 is SEHNR, CDR2 FQNEAQ, per germline (reference sequence). This CDR3 has 14 residues. The CDR3 sequence: CARSSGLAEETQYF. CDR3 sequence (DNA): TGTGCCAGGAGCTCTGGACTAGCGGAGGAGACCCAGTACTTC.

The rearrangement joins TRBV9 to TRBJ1-6; D is uncertain. The CDR3 covers 14 residues. In germline, CDR1 is SGDLS, CDR2 YYNGEE. Trimming removed 0 bases at V and 11 bases at J, with 12 bases between. In nucleotides, the CDR3 is TGTGCCAGCAGCGTAGTACCGGGTTGGACACCCCTCCACTTT. Encoded protein: CASSVVPGWTPLHF.

The V and J genes are TRBV3-1 and TRBJ1-1; D gene ambiguous. Trimming took 1 base from V and 7 from J, leaving 7 bases between them. Germline assignment: CDR1 LGHDT and CDR2 YNNKEL (reference sequence). The CDR3 covers 12 residues. The CDR3 DNA follows: TGTGCCAGCAGCCAAGCACAGCTTGAAGCTTTCTTT. It translates to CASSQAQLEAFF. The whole variable domain, filled in from reference TRBV3-1 and TRBJ1-1, reads DTAVSQTPKYLVTQMGNDKSIKCEQNLGHDTMYWYKQDSKKFLKIMFSYNNKELIINETVPNRFSPKSPDKAHLNLHINSLELGDSAVYFCASSQAQLEAFFGQGTRLTVV.

The gene calls are TRBV10-3 and TRBJ2-5, with D uncertain. The CDR3 spans 12 residues. Deletions cut 6 bases from V and 5 bases from J, with 10 bases between. Germline lookup yields CDR1 ENHRY and CDR2 SYGVKD. As DNA, the CDR3 is TGTGCCATCAGCCCCTCAACGGAGACCCAGTACTTC. Its translation: CAISPSTETQYF.

The V and J genes are TRBV25-1 and TRBJ2-4; D gene ambiguous. The CDR3 covers 13 residues. Trimming shortened V by 3 bases and J by 7 bases, and 10 bases separated the two germline ends. Germline V lookup: CDR1 MGHDK, CDR2 SYGVNS. CDR3 coding DNA: TGTGCCAGCAGTGATGGTTCCAGGAACATTCAGTACTTC. Amino acid sequence: CASSDGSRNIQYF.

The chain joins TRBV5-1 to TRBJ2-5; TRBD2 is a possible D gene (5 bases). Germline V CDR1 and CDR2: SGHRS, YFSETQ. V was pared by 4 bases and J by 7 bases, with 11 bases between. This CDR3 is built from 12 residues. CDR3 bases: TGCGCCAGCAGCCGACCGGGGTTGACCCAGTACTTC. This translates into CASSRPGLTQYF.

This clonotype occurred a few times. The chain carries TRBV5-4 and TRBJ2-3, with TRBD2 matching over 16 bases. Germline V gives CDR1 SGHNT, CDR2 YYREEE (reference sequence). This CDR3 region has 17 residues. V was clipped by 4 bases and J by 6 bases; unmatched bases: 8. CDR3 region: CASSPGTSGRARDTQYF. CDR3 in DNA: TGTGCCAGCAGCCCCGGGACTAGCGGGAGGGCCAGGGATACGCAGTATTTT.

The chain uses TRBV20-1 and TRBJ2-7; possible D gene TRBD2, 6 bases. Trimming removed 5 bases from V and 3 bases from J, with 14 bases in between. The CDR3 covers 13 residues. Germline CDR1 DFQATT, CDR2 SNEGSKA (reference sequence). This CDR3 reads CSAPSLGGYEQYF. The CDR3 DNA reads TGCAGTGCTCCCAGTCTGGGGGGCTACGAGCAGTACTTC.

The chain is built from TRBV19 and TRBJ2-7, with D possibly called TRBD1 or TRBD2 (6 bases each). There are 18 residues in the CDR3. The germline gives CDR1 LNHDA, CDR2 SQIVND (reference sequence). Trimming removed 5 bases from V and 4 bases from J, with 27 bases in between. CDR3: CASSRKQGLLAHLYEQYF. Written as DNA, the CDR3 is TGTGCCAGTAGTCGGAAACAGGGACTCTTGGCCCACCTTTACGAGCAGTACTTC.

The chain has TRBV2 and TRBJ2-2, with TRBD1 identical over 7 bases. The CDR3 loop spans 19 amino acids. Unmatched junction bases numbered 27, after V lost 11 bases and J lost 6 bases. Germline V CDR1 and CDR2: SNHLY, FYNNEI. The CDR3 is CARCLNARDSSIWAGELFF. Here the CDR3 DNA reads TGTGCCCGCTGTCTAAATGCCCGGGACAGCTCTATTTGGGCCGGGGAGCTGTTTTTT.